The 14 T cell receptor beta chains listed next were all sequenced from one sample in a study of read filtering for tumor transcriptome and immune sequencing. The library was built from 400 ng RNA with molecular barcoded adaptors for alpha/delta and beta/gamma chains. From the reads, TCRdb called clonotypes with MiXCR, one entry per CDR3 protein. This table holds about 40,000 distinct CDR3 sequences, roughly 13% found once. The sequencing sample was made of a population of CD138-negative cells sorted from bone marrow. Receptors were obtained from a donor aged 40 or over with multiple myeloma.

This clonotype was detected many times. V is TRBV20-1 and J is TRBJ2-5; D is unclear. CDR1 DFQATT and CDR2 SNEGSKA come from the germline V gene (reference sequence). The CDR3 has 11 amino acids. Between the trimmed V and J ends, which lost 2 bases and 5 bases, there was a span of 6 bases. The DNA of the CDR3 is TGCAGTGCTAGAAGTGGGGAGACCCAGTACTTC. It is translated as CSARSGETQYF.

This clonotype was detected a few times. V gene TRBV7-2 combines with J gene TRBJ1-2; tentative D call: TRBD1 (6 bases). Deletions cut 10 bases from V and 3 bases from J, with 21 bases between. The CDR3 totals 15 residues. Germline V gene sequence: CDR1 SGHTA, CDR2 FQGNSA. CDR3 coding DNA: TGTGCCAACCGTGCCCCGCGACAGGCCGACTATGGCTACACCTTC. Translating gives CANRAPRQADYGYTF.

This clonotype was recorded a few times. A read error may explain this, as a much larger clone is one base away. CDR3 in amino acids: CSARDTRKGVWEQYF. The CDR3 nucleotides are TGCAGTGCTAGAGATACCAGGAAGGGGGTGTGGGAGCAGTACTTC. The rearrangement joins TRBV20-1 to TRBJ2-7; the D gene is possibly TRBD1 (6 bases). The CDR3 consists of 15 residues. Germline V gene lookup returns CDR1 DFQATT and CDR2 SNEGSKA (reference sequence). Trimming left V 0 bases short and J 7 bases short, with 19 bases between.

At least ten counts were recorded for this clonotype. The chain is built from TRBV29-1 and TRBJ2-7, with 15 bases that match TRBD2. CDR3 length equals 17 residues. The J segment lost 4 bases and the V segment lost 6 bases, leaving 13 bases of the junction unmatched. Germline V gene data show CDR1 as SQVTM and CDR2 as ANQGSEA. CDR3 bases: TGCAGCGTCGCGTTTGGGACTAGCGGGAGGACAGGGTACGAGCAGTACTTC. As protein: CSVAFGTSGRTGYEQYF.

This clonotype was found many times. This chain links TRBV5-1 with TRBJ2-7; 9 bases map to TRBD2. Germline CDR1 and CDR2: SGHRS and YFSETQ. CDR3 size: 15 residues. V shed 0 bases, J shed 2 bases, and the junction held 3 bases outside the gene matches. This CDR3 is CASSLAAGGTYEQYF. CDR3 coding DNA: TGCGCCAGCAGCTTGGCGGCGGGAGGGACCTACGAGCAGTACTTC.

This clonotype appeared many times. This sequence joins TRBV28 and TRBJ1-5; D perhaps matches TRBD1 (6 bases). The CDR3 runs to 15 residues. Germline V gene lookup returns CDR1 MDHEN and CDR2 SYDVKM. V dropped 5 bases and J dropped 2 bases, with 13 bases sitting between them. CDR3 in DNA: TGTGCCAGCAGTGCAAACAGGGTTGGCAATCAGCCCCAGCATTTT. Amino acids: CASSANRVGNQPQHF.

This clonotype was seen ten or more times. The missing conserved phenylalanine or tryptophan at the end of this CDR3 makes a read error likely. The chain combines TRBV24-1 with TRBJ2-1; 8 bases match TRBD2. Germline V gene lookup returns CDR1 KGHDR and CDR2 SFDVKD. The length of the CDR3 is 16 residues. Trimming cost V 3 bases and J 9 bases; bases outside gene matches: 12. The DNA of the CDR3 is TGTGCCACCAGTGATCCAGGTGCGGGAGGTTGGAGTGAGCAGTTCCTC. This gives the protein CATSDPGAGGWSEQFL.

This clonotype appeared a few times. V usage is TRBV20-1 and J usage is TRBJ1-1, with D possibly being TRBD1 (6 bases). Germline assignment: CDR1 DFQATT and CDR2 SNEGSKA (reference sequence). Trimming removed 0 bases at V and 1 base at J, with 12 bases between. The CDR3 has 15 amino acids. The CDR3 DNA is TGCAGTGCTAGAGATCGCCAGGGGCCGAACACTGAAGCTTTCTTT. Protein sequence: CSARDRQGPNTEAFF.

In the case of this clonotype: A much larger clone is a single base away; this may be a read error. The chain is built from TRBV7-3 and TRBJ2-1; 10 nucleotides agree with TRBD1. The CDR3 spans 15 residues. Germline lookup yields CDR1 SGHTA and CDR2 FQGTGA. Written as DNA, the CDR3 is TGTGCCAGCAGCCAGGACAGGGGGTCCTACAATGGGCAGTTCTTC. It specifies CASSQDRGSYNGQFF.

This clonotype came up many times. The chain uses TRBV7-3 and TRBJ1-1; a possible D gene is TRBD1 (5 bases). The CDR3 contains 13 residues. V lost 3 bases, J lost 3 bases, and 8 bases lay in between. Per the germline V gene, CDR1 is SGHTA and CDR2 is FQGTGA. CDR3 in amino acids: CASSFSRDTEAFF. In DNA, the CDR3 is TGTGCCAGCAGCTTTAGCAGGGACACTGAAGCTTTCTTT. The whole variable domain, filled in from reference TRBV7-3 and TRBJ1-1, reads GAGVSQTPSNKVTEKGKYVELRCDPISGHTALYWYRQSLGQGPEFLIYFQGTGAADDSGLPNDRFFAVRPEGSVSTLKIQRTERGDSAVYLCASSFSRDTEAFFGQGTRLTVV.

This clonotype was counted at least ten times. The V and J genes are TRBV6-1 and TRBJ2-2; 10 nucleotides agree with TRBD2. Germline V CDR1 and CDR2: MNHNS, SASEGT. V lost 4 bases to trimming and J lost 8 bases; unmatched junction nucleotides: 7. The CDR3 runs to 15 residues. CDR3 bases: TGTGCCAGCAGTGTCATCGGGACTAGCGCAGGGGAGCTGTTTTTT. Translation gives CASSVIGTSAGELFF.

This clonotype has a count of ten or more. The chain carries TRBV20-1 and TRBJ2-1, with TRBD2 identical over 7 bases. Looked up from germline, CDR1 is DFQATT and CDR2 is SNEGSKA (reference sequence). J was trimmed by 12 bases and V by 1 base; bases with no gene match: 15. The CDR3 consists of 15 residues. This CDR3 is CSARVLQGLVRGQFF. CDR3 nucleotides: TGCAGTGCTAGAGTTTTACAAGGACTAGTGAGAGGGCAGTTCTTC.

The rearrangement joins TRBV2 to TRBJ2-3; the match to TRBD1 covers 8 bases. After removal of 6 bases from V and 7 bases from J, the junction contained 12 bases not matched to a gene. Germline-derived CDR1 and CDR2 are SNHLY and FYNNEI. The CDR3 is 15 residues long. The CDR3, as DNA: TGTGCCAGCAGCGGACAGGGTTTAATGGGTAATACGCAGTATTTT. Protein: CASSGQGLMGNTQYF.

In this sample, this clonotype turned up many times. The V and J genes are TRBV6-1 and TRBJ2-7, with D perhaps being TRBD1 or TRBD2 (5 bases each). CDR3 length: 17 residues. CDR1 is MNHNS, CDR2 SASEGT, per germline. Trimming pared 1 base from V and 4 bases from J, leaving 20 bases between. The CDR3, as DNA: TGTGCCAGCAGTGAAGTGACGACAGCTACATGGAGGTACGAGCAGTACTTC. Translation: CASSEVTTATWRYEQYF.